What follows are 21 T cell receptor beta chains derived from one specimen sequenced in a study of blood T cell repertoires in COVID-19. Profiled with immunoSEQ multiplex PCR; TCRdb holds only in-frame clones, not every one. The sample has nearly 350,000 clones, around nine tenths seen once. Sequenced material: peripheral blood. These receptors were taken from a woman in her 70s with COVID-19, enrolled during active disease.

The gene calls are TRBV2 and TRBJ1-2; 7 nucleotides line up with TRBD1. Germline V gene lookup returns CDR1 SNHLY and CDR2 FYNNEI. The CDR3 is 15 residues long. J lost 2 bases, V lost 4 bases, and 7 bases had no gene match. Here the CDR3 DNA reads TGTGCCAGCAGTGCGGAGGGGGCACCAAACTATGGCTACACCTTC. The encoded protein is CASSAEGAPNYGYTF. Full variable domain (missing parts from reference TRBV2 and TRBJ1-2): EPEVTQTPSHQVTQMGQEVILRCVPISNHLYFYWYRQILGQKVEFLVSFYNNEISEKSEIFDDQFSVERPDGSNFTLKIRSTKLEDSAMYFCASSAEGAPNYGYTFGSGTRLTVV.

J is TRBJ1-1 and V is TRBV5-1; 8 bases align to TRBD1. V lost 4 bases, J lost 4 bases, and 6 bases stayed unmatched. Germline CDR1 is SGHRS and CDR2 is YFSETQ. The CDR3 is 14 amino acids. The CDR3 is CASSLRQGSTEAFF. The DNA of the CDR3 is TGCGCCAGCAGCCTCCGACAGGGGAGCACTGAAGCTTTCTTT.

The chain couples TRBV25-1 to TRBJ1-5; the match to TRBD1 covers 7 bases. The CDR3 consists of 14 residues. Germline V lookup: CDR1 MGHDK, CDR2 SYGVNS. V dropped 4 bases and J dropped 5; count of bases not matched to a gene: 5. In DNA, the CDR3 is TGTGCCAGCAGTGCCAGGGGGTTTGATCAGCCCCAGCATTTT. Translating gives CASSARGFDQPQHF.

This clone was counted between two and nine times. The CDR3 sequence is CASSRLREEEKLFF. CDR3 nucleotide sequence: TGTGCCAGTAGTAGACTCAGGGAGGAGGAAAAACTGTTTTTT. The chain couples TRBV19 to TRBJ1-4; tentative D call: TRBD1 (5 bases). This CDR3 has 14 residues. V dropped 4 bases and J dropped 8 bases, with 14 bases sitting between them. Germline assignment: CDR1 LNHDA and CDR2 SQIVND (reference sequence). Complete variable domain (other parts from reference TRBV19 and TRBJ1-4): DGGITQSPKYLFRKEGQNVTLSCEQNLNHDAMYWYRQDPGQGLRLIYYSQIVNDFQKGDIAEGYSVSREKKESFPLTVTSAQKNPTAFYLCASSRLREEEKLFFGSGTQLSVL.

The chain joins TRBV27 to TRBJ1-1; TRBD1 matches at 9 bases. The germline V gene has CDR1 MNHEY and CDR2 SMNVEV (reference sequence). CDR3 length equals 14 residues. With 2 bases clipped from V and 6 bases from J, the junction kept 4 bases outside the gene matches. The CDR3 DNA is TGTGCCAGCAGTTTACTACAGGGGGCCTCTGAAGCTTTCTTT. It translates to CASSLLQGASEAFF.

This chain links TRBV7-8 with TRBJ2-3; 12 bases align to TRBD2. J was trimmed by 6 bases and V by 5 bases; bases with no gene match: 6. The V gene's germline CDR1 is SGHVS and CDR2 FQNEAQ. CDR3 length equals 15 residues. As DNA, the CDR3 is TGTGCCAGCAGCCCAGAAGGACTAGCGGGGGATACGCAGTATTTT. Protein sequence: CASSPEGLAGDTQYF.

This clone was counted a single time. This chain links TRBV28 with TRBJ1-2; the match to TRBD1 covers 10 bases. Trimming took 5 bases from V and 2 from J; bases not matched to a gene: 2. This CDR3 region has 14 residues. Germline-derived CDR1 and CDR2 are MDHEN and SYDVKM. The CDR3 DNA reads as TGTGCCAGCAGTGAGACAGGGGGCAACTATGGCTACACCTTC. Its translation is CASSETGGNYGYTF.

The genes are TRBV5-1 and TRBJ2-1, with TRBD2 as a possible D gene (6 bases). The length of the CDR3 is 13 residues. V was cut by 4 bases and J by 6 bases, with 11 bases left in between. Germline loops: CDR1 SGHRS, CDR2 YFSETQ. The CDR3 region is CASSPGTPNEQFF. Here the CDR3 DNA reads TGCGCCAGCAGCCCAGGGACTCCCAATGAGCAGTTCTTC.

The chain couples TRBV19 to TRBJ1-5; no clear D gene. Germline V lookup: CDR1 LNHDA, CDR2 SQIVND (reference sequence). The length of the CDR3 is 15 residues. Deletions cut 1 base from V and 2 bases from J, with 9 bases between. The CDR3 sequence is CASSIGPTGNQPQHF. CDR3 nucleotides: TGTGCCAGTAGTATAGGGCCAACAGGCAATCAGCCCCAGCATTTT.

The V gene is TRBV6-6, the J gene TRBJ1-1; 9 bases agree with TRBD1. With V trimmed by 5 bases and J by 4 bases, 5 bases remained unmatched. Germline V gene lookup returns CDR1 MNHNY and CDR2 SVGAGI (reference sequence). CDR3 length: 14 amino acids. CDR3 DNA: TGTGCCAGCAGTCCCCAGACAGGGGGCACTGAAGCTTTCTTT. Its protein product is CASSPQTGGTEAFF.

J is TRBJ1-5 and V is TRBV2, with 7 bases lining up with TRBD1. Trimming at V came to 7 bases and at J to 3 bases, leaving 6 bases not matched to a gene. The CDR3 is 14 residues long. Germline V gene lookup returns CDR1 SNHLY and CDR2 FYNNEI. CDR3 protein: CASTAGTDNQPQHF. The CDR3 DNA sequence: TGTGCCAGCACTGCTGGGACAGACAATCAGCCCCAGCATTTT.

Remarks on this clone: Compared with germline, one end of the junction differs, possibly owing to a read error. The gene calls are TRBV4-1 and TRBJ2-5; 8 bases are a match to TRBD2. The germline gives CDR1 MGHRA, CDR2 YSYEKL. The CDR3 runs to 16 residues. Here the CDR3 reads CASSLLRGDPLRAPHF. The CDR3 coding sequence is TGCGCCAGCAGCCTTCTGCGGGGGGACCCCCTTCGGGCCCCTCACTTC.

The chain employs TRBV5-1 and TRBJ2-3, with 7 bases fitting TRBD2. The ends lost 1 base at V and 2 bases at J; junction bases unmatched: 4. Germline V CDR1 and CDR2: SGHRS, YFSETQ. The CDR3 has 15 amino acids. Here the CDR3 DNA reads TGCGCCAGCAGCTTGACCGGGGGGTTCACAGATACGCAGTATTTT. Translation: CASSLTGGFTDTQYF. The entire variable domain, with the rest obtained from reference TRBV5-1 and TRBJ2-3, is as follows: KAGVTQTPRYLIKTRGQQVTLSCSPISGHRSVSWYQQTPGQGLQFLFEYFSETQRNKGNFPGRFSGRQFSNSRSEMNVSTLELGDSALYLCASSLTGGFTDTQYFGPGTRLTVL.

This clone appeared a single time. This chain links TRBV5-1 with TRBJ1-2; no reliable D call. Germline V gene sequence: CDR1 SGHRS, CDR2 YFSETQ. The CDR3 contains 13 residues. V lost 2 bases and J lost 5, with 10 bases in between. The CDR3 DNA is TGCGCCAGCAGCTTCGAAGGAGGATATGGCTACACCTTC. Protein sequence: CASSFEGGYGYTF. Together with reference TRBV5-1 and TRBJ1-2, the CDR3 gives the full variable domain: KAGVTQTPRYLIKTRGQQVTLSCSPISGHRSVSWYQQTPGQGLQFLFEYFSETQRNKGNFPGRFSGRQFSNSRSEMNVSTLELGDSALYLCASSFEGGYGYTFGSGTRLTVV.

The chain has TRBV4-3 and TRBJ2-1; 11 positions agree with TRBD2. The CDR3 extends over 18 amino acids. Looked up from germline, CDR1 is LGHNA and CDR2 is YSLEER. The J segment lost 1 base and the V segment lost 1 base, leaving 6 bases of the junction unmatched. The CDR3 DNA follows: TGCGCCAGCAGCCAAGCTGCTAGCGGGGGGTTATCCTACAATGAGCAGTTCTTC. Amino acids: CASSQAASGGLSYNEQFF.

This sequence joins TRBV9 and TRBJ2-3, with 9 bases that match TRBD2. The CDR3 is 16 amino acids. Germline CDR1 is SGDLS and CDR2 is YYNGEE. V lost 4 bases to trimming and J lost 5 bases; unmatched junction nucleotides: 11. The CDR3 nucleotides read TGTGCCAGCAGCCTACGCTTCGCGGGGGGGCAAGATACGCAGTATTTT. Protein: CASSLRFAGGQDTQYF.

The chain carries TRBV10-3 and TRBJ1-4; D is possibly TRBD1 (6 bases). The CDR3 runs to 15 residues. From germline, CDR1 is ENHRY and CDR2 SYGVKD. V dropped 10 bases and J dropped 4 bases, with 19 bases sitting between them. CDR3: CATQGQAAGNEKLFF. The DNA for the CDR3 is TGTGCCACCCAGGGGCAGGCGGCGGGTAATGAAAAACTGTTTTTT.

The V gene is TRBV19, the J gene TRBJ1-5, with a weak D call TRBD1 (6 bases). The CDR3 is made up of 14 amino acids. Germline V gene data show CDR1 as LNHDA and CDR2 as SQIVND (reference sequence). V lost 9 bases and J lost 7, with 19 bases in between. In DNA form, the CDR3 reads TGTGCCAGCCTTAAGCAGGGGTTGGGACAGCCCCAGCATTTT. It specifies CASLKQGLGQPQHF.

V gene TRBV2 combines with J gene TRBJ2-7; a weak D match, TRBD1 (5 bases). Germline V gives CDR1 SNHLY, CDR2 FYNNEI. The V end lost 7 bases, the J end lost 2 bases, and 9 bases lay between the germline ends. CDR3 length equals 12 residues. CDR3 sequence (DNA): TGTGCCAGCAATAGCAGGGCCTACGAGCAGTACTTC. This encodes CASNSRAYEQYF.

A remark on this clone: Other DNA sequences in this specimen translate into the identical CDR3. The rearrangement uses TRBV19 and TRBJ1-2; D possibly corresponds to TRBD1 (5 bases). V lost 6 bases, J lost 8 bases, and 10 bases lay in between. The CDR3 is 11 residues long. Germline V CDR1 and CDR2: LNHDA, SQIVND (reference sequence). CDR3 protein: CASSRRDGYTF. DNA for the CDR3: TGTGCCAGTAGCCGGAGGGACGGCTACACCTTC. Combining the CDR3 with reference TRBV19 and TRBJ1-2 gives the whole variable domain DGGITQSPKYLFRKEGQNVTLSCEQNLNHDAMYWYRQDPGQGLRLIYYSQIVNDFQKGDIAEGYSVSREKKESFPLTVTSAQKNPTAFYLCASSRRDGYTFGSGTRLTVV.

This sequence joins TRBV6-6 and TRBJ2-7; TRBD2 might be the D (6 bases). The CDR3 is 14 residues long. Germline CDR1 MNHNY, CDR2 SVGAGI (reference sequence). Trimming shortened V by 7 bases and J by 5 bases, and 18 bases separated the two germline ends. CDR3 in amino acids: CASTSPGVINEQYF. The CDR3 nucleotides are TGTGCCAGCACATCCCCGGGGGTAATCAACGAGCAGTACTTC.